This T cell receptor (beta chain) is from a study of T-cell reconstitution after alpha-beta-depleted transplantation in children. For TCRbeta, the library was prepared with unique molecular identifiers. MiXCR, run by TCRdb on the PCR reads, gives a single entry per CDR3 protein. Of approximately 400,000 distinct CDR3 sequences in the sample, under 20% are singletons; the top ten hold less than 30%. Study results and limitations: T-cell counts and diversity were attributed mostly to newly produced T cells one year after transplant.

V lost 1 base, J lost 5 bases, and 5 bases stayed unmatched. This CDR3 region has 15 residues. Germline CDR1 reads DFQATT; CDR2 reads SNEGSKA (reference sequence). This clonotype was observed a handful of times. What it recognizes is unknown. This clonotype was sampled from a boy in the first two years of life who had a stem cell transplant for Wiskott-Aldrich syndrome, so the T cells may come from the graft donor. This specimen was PBMCs, mostly from graft donor cells, taken 360 days after TCRalphabeta/CD19-depleted stem cell transplant. This chain connects TRBV20-1 to TRBJ2-5; 12 positions agree with TRBD2. The CDR3 DNA is TGCAGTGCTAGAGCGCTAGCGGGAGGGCCGGAGACCCAGTACTTC. Translating gives CSARALAGGPETQYF.